The 19 T cell receptor delta chains reported below all come from one sample, sequenced in a study of γδ T cells in repeated Plasmodium falciparum infection. Vgamma9/Vdelta2+ and Vdelta2-negative gammadelta T cells were flow-sorted from PBMC for bulk sequencing. TCRdb fed the multiplex PCR reads to CATT. The sample has approximately 93,000 delta-chain clones; 0.75% to 1% are singletons. Sequencing was carried out using gamma-delta T cells from blood. Every receptor here comes from a pool of human donors (malaria-infected and uninfected, not separated).

This clone came up a few times. The protein in TCRdb stems from a much larger clone and differs at residue 15 from this DNA's translation, likely a read error; here the protein is translated from the DNA. The rearrangement links TRDV2 to TRDJ1; 9 bases are shared with TRDD3. The J gene was not available in TCRdb and was assigned here by matching the DNA to germline segments. V dropped 0 bases and J dropped 10; count of bases not matched to a gene: 20. Germline CDR1 GEAIGNYY, CDR2 EKD. The CDR3 totals 18 residues. CDR3 in amino acids: CACDTGYWGTLLTNRLIF. DNA for the CDR3: TGTGCCTGTGACACCGGCTACTGGGGGACGCTCCTGACCAATAGACTCATCTTT.

Many counts were recorded for this clone. The amino acid sequence in TCRdb belongs to a much larger clone and departs from this DNA's translation at residue 11, likely a sequencing read error; the sequence shown is translated from the DNA. This CDR3 is CALGDYSFWGVPTTAQLFF. CDR3 sequence (DNA): TGTGCTCTTGGGGATTATTCCTTCTGGGGGGTACCAACTACAGCACAACTCTTCTTT. This chain uses TRDV1 with TRDJ2; TRDD3 agrees at 7 bases. No J segment appears in TCRdb, so it was assigned here by matching the sequence to germline. The CDR3 has 19 amino acids. Germline assignment: CDR1 TSWWSYY and CDR2 QGS. V shed 3 bases and J 5 bases; nucleotides not matched to a gene: 18.

With respect to this clone: A far larger clone is one nucleotide away, so this likely arose from a read error. This specimen includes other DNA sequences encoding the same CDR3. V gene TRDV2 combines with J gene TRDJ1; 13 nucleotides align to TRDD3. TCRdb supplies no J gene; here it was assigned by aligning the nucleotide sequence to germline. This CDR3 comprises 19 residues. CDR1 and CDR2 (germline): GEAIGNYY, EKD. Losses at the gene ends were 3 bases for V and 0 bases for J; bases not matched to a gene: 12. As DNA, the CDR3 is TGTGCCTGTGACCCCATCCCCAAACTGGGGGATACGGACACCGATAAACTCATCTTT. Translating gives CACDPIPKLGDTDTDKLIF.

In this sample, this clone turned up a few times. A far larger clone is a single base away, which makes a read error likely. The sample contains more than one DNA sequence encoding this CDR3. The V gene is given as TRDV1, and no J gene call is available. CDR3 length equals 16 residues. Germline V gene lookup returns CDR1 TSWWSYY and CDR2 QGS. The CDR3 DNA reads TGTGCTCTTGGGGTCCCGGGGACCCTCTTCACCGATAAACTAATCTTT. It specifies CALGVPGTLFTDKLIF.

Only a few counts were recorded for this clone. The TCRdb protein, from a much larger clone, departs from this DNA's translation at residue 10, likely by read error; the protein shown derives from the DNA. This rearrangement joins TRDV2 to TRDJ1; the D is unclear. Since TCRdb gives no J gene, matching the DNA to germline was used here to assign it. CDR1 GEAIGNYY and CDR2 EKD come from the germline V gene. This CDR3 contains 14 residues. Deletions cut 5 bases from V and 8 bases from J, with 20 bases between. As DNA, the CDR3 is TGTGCCTGTGTCCCAGGTACTGAGGCCCAAAAACTCATCTTT. Its protein product is CACVPGTEAQKLIF.

Note on this clone: TCRdb's protein for this DNA is that of a much larger clone and differs from the translation at residue 13, likely a read error; the protein shown is the DNA translation. The chain is built from TRDV1 and TRDJ1; 8 bases map to TRDD3. TCRdb leaves out the J gene; it was filled in here by matching the DNA to germline. The trim removed 0 bases at V and 9 bases at J, leaving 12 bases unmatched. Germline CDR1 and CDR2: TSWWSYY and QGS. This CDR3 comprises 16 residues. The CDR3: CALGELRTWGSTELIF. The CDR3, as DNA: TGTGCTCTTGGGGAACTTCGGACCTGGGGGAGTACAGAACTCATCTTT.

This clone was counted between two and nine times. A single base is all that separates this from a far larger clone, so a read error is likely. Other DNA sequences in this specimen translate into the identical CDR3. This CDR3 reads CALGESPPLRPPYTDKLIF. The CDR3 nucleotides are TGTGCTCTTGGGGAAAGCCCCCCACTCCGTCCACCGTACACCGATAAGCTCATCTTT. No J gene was named, though the V gene is TRDV1; the table's D gene call, TRDD3, was not cross checked with the DNA. The CDR3 is 19 residues long. From germline, CDR1 is TSWWSYY and CDR2 QGS.

This clone was picked up a small number of times. This DNA translates differently at residue 8 from the TCRdb protein, which is that of a much larger clone; a read error is likely, and the protein shown is the DNA's own translation. V is TRDV2 and J is TRDJ1; no definite D call. Here the J gene came from matching the DNA to germline, since TCRdb omits it. The CDR3 covers 16 residues. The V gene's germline CDR1 is GEAIGNYY and CDR2 EKD. V was cut by 1 base and J by 0 bases, with 14 bases left in between. The CDR3 is CACDTRWVTYTDKLIF. The CDR3 DNA reads TGTGCCTGTGACACGCGGTGGGTGACCTACACCGATAAACTCATCTTT.

There are many counts of this clone. Translating this DNA gives a protein that differs at residue 3 from the TCRdb one, which belongs to a much larger clone; a read error is likely, and the protein shown is this translation. The rearrangement joins TRDV1 to TRDJ1; TRDD3 matches at 7 bases. TCRdb is silent on the J gene; assignment here came from matching the DNA to germline. Germline V gene sequence: CDR1 TSWWSYY, CDR2 QGS. The CDR3 is made up of 21 amino acids. The CDR3 bases are TGTGCTCCTGGGGAACCCACTCCGATACTGGGGACGCGAATTGGCACCGATAAACTCATCTTT. It yields the protein CAPGEPTPILGTRIGTDKLIF.

Comments on this clone: A far larger clone lies a single base away; this is likely a read error. Other DNA sequences from this sample encode an identical CDR3 as well. The chain joins TRDV2 to TRDJ1; 9 bases are a match to TRDD3. Germline lookup yields CDR1 GEAIGNYY and CDR2 EKD. The CDR3 contains 20 residues. The CDR3 loop reads CACDTLPRLGDLKLTDKLIF. In DNA form, the CDR3 reads TGTGCCTGCGACACCTTACCCCGTCTGGGGGATTTGAAACTTACCGATAAACTCATCTTT.

This clone was seen a few times. TCRdb has a much larger clone's protein, which differs at residue 8 from the translation of this DNA, likely because of a read error; what is shown is the protein translated from the DNA. The chain is built from TRDV2 and TRDJ1; 7 nucleotides match TRDD3. TCRdb lists no J gene, so it was determined here by aligning the DNA to germline. CDR1 is GEAIGNYY and CDR2 is EKD in the germline V gene. The CDR3 extends over 19 amino acids. V dropped 2 bases and J dropped 1; count of bases not matched to a gene: 18. CDR3 sequence (DNA): TGTGCCTGTGACAACGTACTGAGGGATACAAAGGTTGGCACCGATAAACTCATCTTT. Translating gives CACDNVLRDTKVGTDKLIF.

A few counts support this clone. TCRdb pairs this DNA with a much larger clone's protein that differs at residue 11, likely a read error; the protein shown was translated from the DNA. The V gene corresponds to TRDV1; no J gene was called; the table gives TRDD3 as D, unverified against the DNA. From germline, CDR1 is TSWWSYY and CDR2 QGS. The CDR3 runs 16 residues. CDR3 nucleotides: TGTGCTCTTTCCTCGGGGGGGGATACGCCGACGTTGTTGCTCATCTTT. Translating gives CALSSGGDTPTLLLIF.

Comments on this clone: The TCRdb protein comes from a much larger clone and disagrees with this DNA's translation at residue 8, likely due to a read error; the protein given here is derived from the DNA. The V and J genes are TRDV2 and TRDJ1; no firm D call. Between the trimmed V and J ends, which lost 4 bases and 14 bases, there was a span of 10 bases. The CDR3 runs to 9 residues. CDR1 and CDR2 (germline): GEAIGNYY, EKD. In DNA, the CDR3 is TGTGCCTGTGAGACGGGACTTATCTTT. Translation: CACETGLIF.

As to this clone: A read error likely explains why the TCRdb protein, taken from a much larger clone, differs from this DNA's translation at residue 6; the protein shown is translated from the DNA. This sequence joins TRDV2 and TRDJ2; unclear D gene. V gave up 3 bases and J gave up 0 bases, with 19 bases separating them. The germline CDR1 and CDR2 sequences are GEAIGNYY and EKD. The CDR3 totals 18 residues. CDR3 in amino acids: CACDPMGGPNPLTAQLFF. DNA of the CDR3: TGTGCCTGTGACCCAATGGGTGGCCCGAACCCTTTGACAGCACAACTCTTCTTT.

This clone was seen a few times. Translating this DNA gives a protein that differs at residue 11 from the TCRdb one, which belongs to a much larger clone; a read error is likely, and the protein shown is this translation. The chain uses TRDV2 and TRDJ1, with 12 bases identical to TRDD3. The J gene comes from matching the DNA to germline here; TCRdb lacks it. CDR1 GEAIGNYY and CDR2 EKD come from the germline V gene. This CDR3 spans 18 amino acids. V lost 0 bases to trimming and J lost 0 bases; unmatched junction nucleotides: 7. The CDR3 coding sequence is TGTGCCTGTGACACCGGACTGGGGGATACTCTCTACACCGATAAACTCATCTTT. Translation gives CACDTGLGDTLYTDKLIF.

This clone was seen at least ten times. Since a far larger clone is one base different, this is likely a read error. The sample carries other DNA sequences with the same CDR3. The rearrangement uses TRDV1 and TRDJ1; a possible D gene is TRDD3 (6 bases). With 5 bases removed from V and 1 base from J, the gap between germline ends came to 20 bases. CDR1 and CDR2 from the germline V gene are TSWWSYY and QGS. The CDR3 is made up of 17 amino acids. The CDR3 DNA reads TGTGCTCTTGGGTCAATCCGAGGGTGGGGGGTCACCGATAAACTCATCTTT. Its protein product is CALGSIRGWGVTDKLIF.

This clone was observed a handful of times. A far more abundant clone sits one base away, making this likely a read error. This same CDR3 is encoded by further DNA sequences in the sample. The chain uses TRDV2 and TRDJ1; TRDD3 might be the D (6 bases). Assignment of the J gene here rests on matching the DNA to germline, because TCRdb gives none. CDR3 length equals 20 residues. V was trimmed by 3 bases and J by 6 bases, leaving 34 bases between them. Germline V CDR1 and CDR2: GEAIGNYY, EKD. Here the CDR3 reads CACDYLQAESPGDLRHKLIF. The CDR3 region has the DNA TGTGCCTGTGACTACCTCCAAGCTGAATCTCCTGGGGACCTCAGGCATAAACTCATCTTT.

For this clone: The protein that TCRdb holds for this DNA derives from a much larger clone and differs from the translated DNA at residue 20, which likely indicates a read error; the protein shown here is translated from the DNA. V usage is TRDV1 and J usage is TRDJ1, with 10 bases lining up with TRDD3. Germline V gene sequence: CDR1 TSWWSYY, CDR2 QGS. The CDR3 extends over 21 amino acids. CDR3 DNA sequence: TGTGCTCTTGGGGCAGGAGATTCCTACTTCGGGGGATACGGAGGCACCGATAAACTCACCTTT. Residues: CALGAGDSYFGGYGGTDKLTF.

This clone came up a few times. TCRdb's entry gives the protein of a much larger clone, which mismatches this DNA's translation at residue 10, likely from a read error; the protein reported here is translated from the DNA. The V gene is TRAV38-2/DV8, the J gene TRDJ1; no clear D. V dropped 0 bases and J dropped 3 bases, with 15 bases sitting between them. The CDR3 is made up of 16 amino acids. Germline-derived CDR1 and CDR2 are TSESDYY and QEAYKQQN. CDR3 nucleotides: TGTGCTTATAGGAGCGCGCCCTTATCCTGTGCCGATAAACTCATCTTT. This encodes CAYRSAPLSCADKLIF.